One sample yielded the 9 T cell receptor beta chains listed below, sequenced in a study of cytomegalovirus exposure and HLA in healthy donors. The PCR had 60 Vbeta and 13 Jbeta primers. Repertoires were generated with immunoSEQ multiplex PCR, while TCRdb's copy carries only in-frame clones and drops some. In the table there are around 190,000 clones, 79% of which are singletons. Sequences were obtained from PBMCs. The receptors shown here come from a woman under 40 in good health and CMV-seropositive.

The J gene is TRBJ2-7, the V gene TRBV2, with 9 bases aligning to TRBD1. The CDR3 length is 14 residues. With V trimmed by 5 bases and J by 2 bases, 4 bases remained unmatched. Germline V CDR1 and CDR2: SNHLY, FYNNEI. In DNA form, the CDR3 reads TGTGCCAGCAGTTGGGGACAGGGACCCTACGAGCAGTACTTC. It specifies CASSWGQGPYEQYF.

This chain uses TRBV30 with TRBJ2-5, with 8 bases identical to TRBD1. The germline V gene has CDR1 GTSNPN and CDR2 SVGIG (reference sequence). There are 13 residues in the CDR3. After removal of 5 bases from V and 4 bases from J, the junction contained 6 bases not matched to a gene. The CDR3 DNA sequence: TGTGCCTGGGAATCGGGACAGGCAGAGACCCAGTACTTC. Residues: CAWESGQAETQYF.

The sample holds a few counts of this clone. This CDR3 reads CASSQDAGLGNDNEQFF. CDR3 DNA sequence: TGCGCCAGCAGCCAAGATGCAGGACTAGGGAATGACAATGAGCAGTTCTTC. The chain carries TRBV4-3 and TRBJ2-1; the match to TRBD2 covers 7 bases. This CDR3 contains 17 residues. J gave up 5 bases and V 0 bases, and 10 bases lay outside the gene matches. CDR1 and CDR2 (germline): LGHNA, YSLEER.

The V gene is TRBV19, the J gene TRBJ2-5, with 11 bases that match TRBD1. The CDR3 has 16 amino acids. The germline CDR1 and CDR2 sequences are LNHDA and SQIVND (reference sequence). J gave up 4 bases and V 4 bases, and 8 bases lay outside the gene matches. The CDR3 loop reads CASSKWTGGSRETQYF. Written as DNA, the CDR3 is TGTGCCAGTAGTAAATGGACAGGGGGCTCTCGAGAGACCCAGTACTTC.

This clone was seen just once. This sequence joins TRBV5-1 and TRBJ2-2; TRBD2 agrees at 7 bases. Trimming removed 2 bases from V and 6 bases from J; junction bases left unmatched: 4. The CDR3 extends over 14 amino acids. Germline CDR1 and CDR2: SGHRS and YFSETQ. CDR3 nucleotides: TGCGCCAGCAGCTTAGCGGGAAGTCCCGGGGAGCTGTTTTTT. Translating it yields CASSLAGSPGELFF.

This clone occurred a few times. V gene TRBV19 combines with J gene TRBJ1-3; 8 bases line up with TRBD1. This CDR3 contains 14 residues. Germline assignment: CDR1 LNHDA and CDR2 SQIVND (reference sequence). J gave up 2 bases and V 8 bases, and 5 bases lay outside the gene matches. The CDR3 reads CASWKTGAGNTIYF. CDR3 DNA: TGTGCCAGTTGGAAGACAGGGGCTGGAAACACCATATATTTT.

The table lists this clone with a few counts. V gene TRBV19 combines with J gene TRBJ1-5, with D perhaps TRBD1 (5 bases). The germline gives CDR1 LNHDA, CDR2 SQIVND (reference sequence). The CDR3 length is 14 residues. V lost 4 bases, J lost 2 bases, and 9 bases lay in between. Here the CDR3 DNA reads TGTGCCAGTAGTACAGGGATGGGCAATCAGCCCCAGCATTTT. Its translation: CASSTGMGNQPQHF. The entire variable domain, with the rest obtained from reference TRBV19 and TRBJ1-5, is as follows: DGGITQSPKYLFRKEGQNVTLSCEQNLNHDAMYWYRQDPGQGLRLIYYSQIVNDFQKGDIAEGYSVSREKKESFPLTVTSAQKNPTAFYLCASSTGMGNQPQHFGDGTRLSIL.

This clone was recorded a few times. The V and J genes are TRBV7-9 and TRBJ2-3, with D possibly TRBD2 on 6 matching bases. This CDR3 contains 15 residues. Germline assignment: CDR1 SEHNR and CDR2 FQNEAQ (reference sequence). Trimming took 5 bases from V and 4 from J, leaving 16 bases between them. The CDR3 loop reads CASSADYSAADTQYF. The CDR3 DNA sequence: TGTGCCAGCAGCGCGGACTATTCCGCCGCAGATACGCAGTATTTT.

The V and J genes are TRBV7-2 and TRBJ2-4, with 7 positions matching TRBD1. This CDR3 is 16 amino acids long. V dropped 3 bases and J dropped 3; count of bases not matched to a gene: 8. Per germline, CDR1 SGHTA and CDR2 FQGNSA. CDR3 loop: CASSFVGRDSKNIQYF. The CDR3 nucleotides read TGTGCCAGCAGCTTCGTGGGAAGGGACAGCAAAAACATTCAGTACTTC.